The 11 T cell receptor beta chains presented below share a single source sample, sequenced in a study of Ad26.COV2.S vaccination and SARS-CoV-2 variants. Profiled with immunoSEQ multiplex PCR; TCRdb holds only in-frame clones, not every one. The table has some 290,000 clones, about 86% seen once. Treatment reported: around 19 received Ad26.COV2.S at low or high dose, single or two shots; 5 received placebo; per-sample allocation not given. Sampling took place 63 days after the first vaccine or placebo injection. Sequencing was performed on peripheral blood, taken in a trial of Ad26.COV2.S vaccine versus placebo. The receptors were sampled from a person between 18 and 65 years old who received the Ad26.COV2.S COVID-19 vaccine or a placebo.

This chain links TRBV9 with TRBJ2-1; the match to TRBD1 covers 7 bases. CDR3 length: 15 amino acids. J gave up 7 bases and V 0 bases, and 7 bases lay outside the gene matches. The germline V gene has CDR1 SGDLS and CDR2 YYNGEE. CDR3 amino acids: CASSVDRTGLNEQFF. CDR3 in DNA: TGTGCCAGCAGCGTAGACAGGACAGGATTGAATGAGCAGTTCTTC.

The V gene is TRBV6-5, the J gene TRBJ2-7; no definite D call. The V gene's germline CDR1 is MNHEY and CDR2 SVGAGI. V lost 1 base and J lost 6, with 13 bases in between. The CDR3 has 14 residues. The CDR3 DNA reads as TGTGCCAGCAGTTACTTGGTGGGTTGGGGCGAGCAGTACTTC. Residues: CASSYLVGWGEQYF.

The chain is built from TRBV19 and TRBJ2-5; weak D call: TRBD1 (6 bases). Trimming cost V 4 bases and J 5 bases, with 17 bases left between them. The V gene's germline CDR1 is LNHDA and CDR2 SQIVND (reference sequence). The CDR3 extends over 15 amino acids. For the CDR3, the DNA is TGTGCCAGTAGTACGACAGGACACCGAGACGAGACCCAGTACTTC. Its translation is CASSTTGHRDETQYF.

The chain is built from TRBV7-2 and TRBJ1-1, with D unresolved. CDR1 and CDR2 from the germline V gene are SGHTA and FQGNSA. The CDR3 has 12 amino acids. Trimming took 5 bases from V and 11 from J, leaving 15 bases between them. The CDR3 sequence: CASSPRESGAFF. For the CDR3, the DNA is TGTGCCAGCAGCCCCCGCGAGTCCGGGGCTTTCTTT.

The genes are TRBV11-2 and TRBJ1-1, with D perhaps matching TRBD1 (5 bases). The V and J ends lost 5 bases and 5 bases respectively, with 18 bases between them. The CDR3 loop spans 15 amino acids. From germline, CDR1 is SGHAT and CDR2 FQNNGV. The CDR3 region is CASSLQAGLRTEAFF. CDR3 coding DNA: TGTGCCAGCAGCCTACAGGCGGGGTTGAGGACTGAAGCTTTCTTT.

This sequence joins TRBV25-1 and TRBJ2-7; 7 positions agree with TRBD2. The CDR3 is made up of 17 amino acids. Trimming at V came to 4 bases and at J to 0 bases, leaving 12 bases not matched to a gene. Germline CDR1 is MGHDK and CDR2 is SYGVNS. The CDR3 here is CASSGGGRKGSSYEQYF. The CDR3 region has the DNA TGTGCCAGCAGTGGCGGGGGACGGAAGGGCAGCTCCTACGAGCAGTACTTC.

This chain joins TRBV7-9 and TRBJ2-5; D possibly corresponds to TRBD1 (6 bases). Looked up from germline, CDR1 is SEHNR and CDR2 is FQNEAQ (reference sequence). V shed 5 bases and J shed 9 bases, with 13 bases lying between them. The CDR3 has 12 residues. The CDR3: CASSPGVAAQYF. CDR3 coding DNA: TGTGCCAGCAGCCCAGGGGTGGCGGCCCAGTACTTC.

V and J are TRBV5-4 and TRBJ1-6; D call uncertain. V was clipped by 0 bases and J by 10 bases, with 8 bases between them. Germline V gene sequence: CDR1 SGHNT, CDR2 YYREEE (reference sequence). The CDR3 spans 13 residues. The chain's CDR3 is CASSLAVRSPLHF. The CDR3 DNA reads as TGTGCCAGCAGCTTGGCGGTCAGATCACCCCTCCACTTT. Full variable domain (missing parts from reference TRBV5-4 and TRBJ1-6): ETGVTQSPTHLIKTRGQQVTLRCSSQSGHNTVSWYQQALGQGPQFIFQYYREEENGRGNFPPRFSGLQFPNYSSELNVNALELDDSALYLCASSLAVRSPLHFGNGTRLTVT.

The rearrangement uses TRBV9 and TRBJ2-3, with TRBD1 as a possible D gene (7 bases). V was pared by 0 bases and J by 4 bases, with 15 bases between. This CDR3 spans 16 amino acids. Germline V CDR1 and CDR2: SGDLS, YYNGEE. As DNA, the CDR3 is TGTGCCAGCAGCGTAGAGGGCGCCAGGGGGGCAGATACGCAGTATTTT. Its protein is CASSVEGARGADTQYF. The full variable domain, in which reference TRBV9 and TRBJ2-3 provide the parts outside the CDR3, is DSGVTQTPKHLITATGQRVTLRCSPRSGDLSVYWYQQSLDQGLQFLIQYYNGEERAKGNILERFSAQQFPDLHSELNLSSLELGDSALYFCASSVEGARGADTQYFGPGTRLTVL.

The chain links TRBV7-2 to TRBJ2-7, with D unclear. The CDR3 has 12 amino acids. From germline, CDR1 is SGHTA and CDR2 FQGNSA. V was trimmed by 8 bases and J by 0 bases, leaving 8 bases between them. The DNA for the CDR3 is TGTGCCAGCGGAATCTCCTCCTACGAGCAGTACTTC. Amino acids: CASGISSYEQYF. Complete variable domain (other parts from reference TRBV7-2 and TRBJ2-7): GAGVSQSPSNKVTEKGKDVELRCDPISGHTALYWYRQSLGQGLEFLIYFQGNSAPDKSGLPSDRFSAERTGGSVSTLTIQRTQQEDSAVYLCASGISSYEQYFGPGTRLTVT.

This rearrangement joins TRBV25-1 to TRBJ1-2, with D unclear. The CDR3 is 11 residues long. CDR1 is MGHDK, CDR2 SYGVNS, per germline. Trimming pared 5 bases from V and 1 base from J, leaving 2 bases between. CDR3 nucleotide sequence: TGTGCCAGCAGTTTTAACTATGGCTACACCTTC. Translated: CASSFNYGYTF.